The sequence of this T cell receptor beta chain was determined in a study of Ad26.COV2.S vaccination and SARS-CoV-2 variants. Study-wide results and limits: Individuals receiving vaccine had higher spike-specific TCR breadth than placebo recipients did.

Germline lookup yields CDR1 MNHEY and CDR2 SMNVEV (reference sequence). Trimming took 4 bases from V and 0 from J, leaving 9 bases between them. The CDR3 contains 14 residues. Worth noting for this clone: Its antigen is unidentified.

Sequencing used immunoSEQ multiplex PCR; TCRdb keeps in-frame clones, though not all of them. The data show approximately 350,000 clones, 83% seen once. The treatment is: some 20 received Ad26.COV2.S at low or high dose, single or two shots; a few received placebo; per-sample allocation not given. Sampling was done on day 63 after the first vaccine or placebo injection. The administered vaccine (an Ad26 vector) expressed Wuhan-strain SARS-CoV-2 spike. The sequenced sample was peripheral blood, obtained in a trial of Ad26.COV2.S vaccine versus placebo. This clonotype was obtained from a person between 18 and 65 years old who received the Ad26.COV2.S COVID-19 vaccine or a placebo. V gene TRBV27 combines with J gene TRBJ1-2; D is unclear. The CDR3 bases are TGTGCCAGCAGTTCTCCGGACCCTAACTATGGCTACACCTTC. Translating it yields CASSSPDPNYGYTF.